A single sample is the source of the 27 T cell receptor beta chains below, sequenced in a study of T cell responses to AZD1222 COVID-19 vaccine. Sequencing was performed with immunoSEQ multiplex PCR; in TCRdb, only in-frame clones are kept and a portion is missing. The sample shows approximately 120,000 clones, about 93% of them seen only once. The sample consisted of peripheral blood, taken on day 0 of AZD1222 vaccination. These receptors originate from an adult in good health.

The chain couples TRBV5-3 to TRBJ1-6, with unresolved D. TRBV5-3 is given ORF status, its function remaining uncertain. V shed 1 base and J shed 8 bases, with 13 bases lying between them. The CDR3 runs to 15 residues. The CDR3 loop reads CARSLLGNFYSPLHF. Written as DNA, the CDR3 is TGTGCCAGAAGCTTGCTAGGGAATTTCTATTCACCCCTCCACTTT.

CDR3 bases: TGTGCCAGCAGACAATTTGGGGAAAGCCGACAGGGTGGCTACACCTTC. As protein: CASRQFGESRQGGYTF. The rearrangement links TRBV7-9 to TRBJ1-2; 7 bases fit TRBD1. Germline V gene lookup returns CDR1 SEHNR and CDR2 FQNEAQ (reference sequence). The CDR3 is 16 amino acids. V lost 6 bases to trimming and J lost 7 bases; unmatched junction nucleotides: 17. Complete variable domain (other parts from reference TRBV7-9 and TRBJ1-2): DTGVSQNPRHKITKRGQNVTFRCDPISEHNRLYWYRQTLGQGPEFLTYFQNEAQLEKSRLLSDRFSAERPKGSFSTLEIQRTEQGDSAMYLCASRQFGESRQGGYTFGSGTRLTVV.

The chain couples TRBV10-3 to TRBJ1-2, with 8 bases aligning to TRBD1. The V gene end was trimmed by 2 bases and the J gene end by 0 bases; junction bases not matched to a gene: 2. Germline V lookup: CDR1 ENHRY, CDR2 SYGVKD. The CDR3 is 15 residues long. The CDR3 DNA sequence: TGTGCCATCAGTGAGGGGACAGGAGCTAACTATGGCTACACCTTC. Protein: CAISEGTGANYGYTF.

V gene TRBV5-1 combines with J gene TRBJ1-2; possible D gene TRBD1, 5 bases. CDR3 size: 14 residues. Germline CDR1 reads SGHRS; CDR2 reads YFSETQ. V was pared by 4 bases and J by 0 bases, with 10 bases between. CDR3 amino acids: CASSRTGANYGYTF. CDR3 DNA: TGCGCCAGCAGCCGTACAGGCGCTAACTATGGCTACACCTTC.

The rearrangement links TRBV6-5 to TRBJ2-7, with D possibly being TRBD1 (5 bases). V was trimmed by 7 bases and J by 1 base, leaving 14 bases between them. The CDR3 is 14 residues long. The germline CDR1 and CDR2 sequences are MNHEY and SVGAGI. The CDR3: CASISPGPSYEQYF. CDR3 nucleotides: TGTGCCAGCATTTCGCCAGGGCCTTCCTACGAGCAGTACTTC.

The chain couples TRBV6-5 to TRBJ1-4, with 9 positions matching TRBD1. Trimming took 3 bases from V and 10 from J; bases not matched to a gene: 12. The CDR3 length is 16 residues. Germline-derived CDR1 and CDR2 are MNHEY and SVGAGI. CDR3 region: CASSYKGGQGLRKLFF. The CDR3 DNA reads TGTGCCAGCAGTTATAAGGGCGGACAGGGGTTGAGAAAACTGTTTTTT.

V gene TRBV4-1 combines with J gene TRBJ1-5; possible D gene TRBD1, 6 bases. V lost 4 bases to trimming and J lost 6 bases, with 13 bases between them. Germline CDR1 reads MGHRA; CDR2 reads YSYEKL. The CDR3 is 14 amino acids. CDR3 loop: CASSPRTVGQPQHF. The CDR3 DNA reads TGCGCCAGCAGCCCCAGGACAGTCGGTCAGCCCCAGCATTTT.

The rearrangement links TRBV19 to TRBJ2-1; 9 bases fit TRBD2. The CDR3 consists of 15 residues. The J segment lost 8 bases and the V segment lost 4 bases, leaving 9 bases of the junction unmatched. Germline V gives CDR1 LNHDA, CDR2 SQIVND (reference sequence). The CDR3 bases are TGTGCCAGTAGTAGAGGGACTAGCTTTAACGATGAGCAGTTCTTC. Encoded protein: CASSRGTSFNDEQFF.

V is TRBV4-1 and J is TRBJ2-3; D not resolved. V was clipped by 4 bases and J by 6 bases, with 8 bases between them. Germline V gene data show CDR1 as MGHRA and CDR2 as YSYEKL. This CDR3 is built from 12 residues. The CDR3, as DNA: TGCGCCAGCAGCCGTACCGGGGATACGCAGTATTTT. It yields the protein CASSRTGDTQYF.

The chain has TRBV27 and TRBJ1-1; possibly TRBD1 for D (5 bases). CDR1 is MNHEY and CDR2 is SMNVEV in the germline V gene (reference sequence). Trimming left V 4 bases short and J 11 bases short, with 17 bases between. This CDR3 has 13 residues. The CDR3 sequence: CASSWQGDRNAFF. For the CDR3, the DNA is TGTGCCAGCAGTTGGCAGGGAGATAGGAACGCTTTCTTT.

The chain couples TRBV7-8 to TRBJ1-5, with D perhaps matching TRBD1 (5 bases). Looked up from germline, CDR1 is SGHVS and CDR2 is FQNEAQ. V was shortened by 5 bases and J by 4 bases, with 18 bases between the two germline ends. The CDR3 spans 16 residues. The CDR3, as DNA: TGTGCCAGCAGCCGAACCCTCGGGGCAGGGAATCAGCCCCAGCATTTT. It is translated as CASSRTLGAGNQPQHF.

This chain connects TRBV4-1 to TRBJ1-2; 11 bases match TRBD1. Germline lookup yields CDR1 MGHRA and CDR2 YSYEKL. The length of the CDR3 is 15 residues. Trimming at V came to 3 bases and at J to 8 bases, leaving 8 bases not matched to a gene. The CDR3 region is CASSHFGQGASGYTF. The CDR3 DNA is TGCGCCAGCAGCCATTTTGGACAGGGGGCATCGGGCTACACCTTC.

This chain links TRBV6-5 with TRBJ2-1; 8 bases map to TRBD1. This CDR3 has 15 residues. CDR1 and CDR2 (germline): MNHEY, SVGAGI. The trim removed 4 bases at V and 5 bases at J, leaving 7 bases unmatched. DNA for the CDR3: TGTGCCAGCAGTTCCCCCAGGACAGGGCACAATGAGCAGTTCTTC. This encodes CASSSPRTGHNEQFF.

V is TRBV12-5 and J is TRBJ1-1; D is possibly TRBD1 (5 bases). Trimming stripped 7 bases from V and 5 bases from J, with 17 bases between. CDR3 length: 14 amino acids. From germline, CDR1 is LGHNT and CDR2 FRNRAP. CDR3 amino acids: CASAPRGGGTEAFF. In DNA, the CDR3 is TGTGCTAGTGCTCCCCGCGGGGGAGGAACTGAAGCTTTCTTT.

The chain uses TRBV5-3 and TRBJ1-2; 9 bases fit TRBD1. TRBV5-3 is sorted into the ORF group, with uncertain function. The CDR3 contains 13 residues. Losses at the gene ends were 4 bases for V and 8 bases for J; bases not matched to a gene: 6. The CDR3 coding sequence is TGTGCCAGAAGCCCCCGGACAGGGGTGGGCTACACCTTC. It yields the protein CARSPRTGVGYTF.

The rearrangement joins TRBV14 to TRBJ1-2; a weak D match, TRBD1 (5 bases). Trimming pared 0 bases from V and 0 bases from J, leaving 17 bases between. The CDR3 is 18 residues long. Germline V lookup: CDR1 SGHDN, CDR2 FVKESK. The CDR3, as DNA: TGTGCCAGCAGCCAAGATCTTCCGGGGCGCTCAGCTAACTATGGCTACACCTTC. Its translation: CASSQDLPGRSANYGYTF.

The sample holds one count of this clone. J is TRBJ2-7 and V is TRBV5-8; possible D gene TRBD2, 5 bases. V lost 4 bases, J lost 3 bases, and 17 bases lay in between. This CDR3 contains 15 residues. The V gene's germline CDR1 is SGHTS and CDR2 YDEGEE. CDR3 DNA: TGTGCCAGCAGCGTGGACTTCGGGGAAGGCTACGAGCAGTACTTC. It is translated as CASSVDFGEGYEQYF.

In DNA form, the CDR3 reads TGTGCCAGCAGCTTCGGCGGGGGGGCGGACATTCAGTACTTC. Translation: CASSFGGGADIQYF. V is TRBV7-9 and J is TRBJ2-4; 9 bases are a match to TRBD2. CDR1 is SEHNR, CDR2 FQNEAQ, per germline (reference sequence). The CDR3 totals 14 residues. Trimming took 3 bases from V and 8 from J; bases not matched to a gene: 5.

The chain employs TRBV29-1 and TRBJ2-5, with TRBD1 identical over 7 bases. The CDR3 is 13 residues long. The ends lost 7 bases at V and 3 bases at J; junction bases unmatched: 8. CDR1 is SQVTM and CDR2 is ANQGSEA in the germline V gene. CDR3 sequence reads: CSGGTVRKETQYF. DNA of the CDR3: TGCAGCGGGGGGACAGTCCGGAAAGAGACCCAGTACTTC. The whole variable domain, remainder taken from reference TRBV29-1 and TRBJ2-5, is SAVISQKPSRDICQRGTSLTIQCQVDSQVTMMFWYRQQPGQSLTLIATANQGSEATYESGFVIDKFPISRPNLTFSTLTVSNMSPEDSSIYLCSGGTVRKETQYFGPGTRLLVL.

CDR3 loop: CASSLALGGTDTQYF. The DNA of the CDR3 is TGTGCCAGCAGCTTGGCGTTAGGGGGCACAGATACGCAGTATTTT. V is TRBV11-2 and J is TRBJ2-3, with D possibly matching TRBD1 (5 bases). V was cut by 3 bases and J by 1 base, with 11 bases left in between. This CDR3 has 15 amino acids. In germline, CDR1 is SGHAT, CDR2 FQNNGV.

The V and J genes are TRBV29-1 and TRBJ2-1; 9 bases are shared with TRBD2. Germline loops: CDR1 SQVTM, CDR2 ANQGSEA. The CDR3 contains 14 residues. V lost 1 base and J lost 5; bases outside the gene matches: 3. The CDR3 is CSVEGLAGNNEQFF. The CDR3 DNA reads TGCAGCGTTGAAGGTCTAGCGGGGAACAATGAGCAGTTCTTC.

About this clone itself: This same CDR3 is encoded by further DNA sequences in the sample. V usage is TRBV6-5 and J usage is TRBJ2-2, with TRBD1 matching over 9 bases. Losses at the gene ends were 6 bases for V and 5 bases for J; bases not matched to a gene: 1. CDR3 size: 13 residues. CDR1 and CDR2 (germline): MNHEY, SVGAGI. CDR3 region: CASRGTGTGELFF. CDR3 bases: TGTGCCAGCAGGGGGACAGGGACCGGGGAGCTGTTTTTT.

The chain carries TRBV4-1 and TRBJ1-6; D might be TRBD1 (6 bases). This CDR3 spans 17 amino acids. Trimming removed 4 bases from V and 0 bases from J, with 13 bases in between. Looked up from germline, CDR1 is MGHRA and CDR2 is YSYEKL. The CDR3 nucleotides are TGCGCCAGCAGCCGGGACACGCCGAGCTCCTATAATTCACCCCTCCACTTT. Translating it yields CASSRDTPSSYNSPLHF.

The rearrangement uses TRBV10-3 and TRBJ1-5; 7 nucleotides agree with TRBD1. The CDR3 runs 15 residues. CDR1 and CDR2 (germline): ENHRY, SYGVKD. Losses at the gene ends were 10 bases for V and 2 bases for J; bases not matched to a gene: 11. The CDR3 DNA sequence: TGTGCCAGCCAGGGGGAACAAATGGGCAATCAGCCCCAGCATTTT. Its protein product is CASQGEQMGNQPQHF.

This chain connects TRBV6-1 to TRBJ2-4; 8 bases agree with TRBD1. V lost 0 bases to trimming and J lost 9 bases; unmatched junction nucleotides: 4. Germline values: CDR1 MNHNS, CDR2 SASEGT. The CDR3 consists of 14 residues. CDR3 in amino acids: CASSEAQGAGIQYF. The CDR3 bases are TGTGCCAGCAGTGAAGCCCAGGGGGCGGGCATTCAGTACTTC.

The rearrangement uses TRBV12-5 and TRBJ1-3; D gene uncertain. V was trimmed by 1 base and J by 2 bases, leaving 18 bases between them. This CDR3 contains 18 residues. Germline CDR1 is LGHNT and CDR2 is FRNRAP. CDR3 sequence: CASGLAYPGVGPGNTIYF. The CDR3 DNA follows: TGTGCTAGTGGTTTGGCCTACCCTGGGGTCGGTCCTGGAAACACCATATATTTT.

V and J are TRBV3-1 (or the pseudogene TRBV3-2) and TRBJ1-4; TRBD1 is a possible D gene (6 bases). The CDR3 runs 17 residues. The V gene's germline CDR1 is LGHDT and CDR2 YNNKEL (reference sequence). Trimming removed 3 bases from V and 4 bases from J, with 18 bases in between. The chain's CDR3 is CASSHIQGPRVNEKLFF. CDR3 nucleotides: TGTGCCAGCAGCCATATTCAGGGGCCGAGGGTTAATGAAAAACTGTTTTTT.